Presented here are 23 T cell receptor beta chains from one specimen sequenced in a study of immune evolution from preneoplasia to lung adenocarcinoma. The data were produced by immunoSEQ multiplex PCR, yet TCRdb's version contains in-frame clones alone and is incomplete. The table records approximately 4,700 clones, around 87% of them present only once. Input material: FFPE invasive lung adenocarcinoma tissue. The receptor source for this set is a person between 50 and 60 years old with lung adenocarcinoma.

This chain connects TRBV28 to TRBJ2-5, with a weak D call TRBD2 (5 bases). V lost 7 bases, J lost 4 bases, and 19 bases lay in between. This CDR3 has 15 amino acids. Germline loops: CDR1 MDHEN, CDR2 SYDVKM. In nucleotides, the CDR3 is TGTGCCAGCACCTCGAGGGAGCCCTCGGGAGAGACCCAGTACTTC. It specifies CASTSREPSGETQYF.

The CDR3, as DNA: TGTGCCAGCAGCTCAGGACAGGGTCAGGCAGATACGCAGTATTTT. Protein: CASSSGQGQADTQYF. The chain has TRBV28 and TRBJ2-3; TRBD1 agrees at 8 bases. Germline V lookup: CDR1 MDHEN, CDR2 SYDVKM. The CDR3 has 15 residues. The V and J ends lost 6 bases and 4 bases, in that order; junction bases with no gene match: 9.

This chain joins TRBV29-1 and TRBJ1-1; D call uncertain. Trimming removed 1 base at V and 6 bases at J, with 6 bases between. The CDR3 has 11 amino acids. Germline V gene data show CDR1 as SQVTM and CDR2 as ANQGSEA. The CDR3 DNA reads TGCAGCGTTGAAGGGCCCCCTGAAGCTTTCTTT. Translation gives CSVEGPPEAFF.

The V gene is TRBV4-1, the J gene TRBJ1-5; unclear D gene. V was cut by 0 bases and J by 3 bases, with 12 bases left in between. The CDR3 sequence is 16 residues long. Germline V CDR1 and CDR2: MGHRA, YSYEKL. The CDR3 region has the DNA TGCGCCAGCAGCCAAGAGGGGAGAAACATCAATCAGCCCCAGCATTTT. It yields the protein CASSQEGRNINQPQHF.

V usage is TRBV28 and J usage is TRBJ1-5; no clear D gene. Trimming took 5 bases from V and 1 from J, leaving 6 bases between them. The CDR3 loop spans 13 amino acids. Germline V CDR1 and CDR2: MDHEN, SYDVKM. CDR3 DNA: TGTGCCAGCAGTCTAGTAAGCAATCAGCCCCAGCATTTT. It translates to CASSLVSNQPQHF.

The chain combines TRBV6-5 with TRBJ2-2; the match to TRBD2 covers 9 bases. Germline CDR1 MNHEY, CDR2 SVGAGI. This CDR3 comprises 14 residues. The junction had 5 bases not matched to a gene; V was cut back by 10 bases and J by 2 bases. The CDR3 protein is CATLAGVNTGELFF. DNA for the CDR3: TGTGCCACCTTAGCGGGGGTTAACACCGGGGAGCTGTTTTTT.

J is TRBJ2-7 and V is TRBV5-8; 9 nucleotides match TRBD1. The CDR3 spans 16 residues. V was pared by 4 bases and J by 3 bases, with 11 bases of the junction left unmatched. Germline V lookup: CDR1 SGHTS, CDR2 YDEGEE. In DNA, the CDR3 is TGTGCCAGCAGCCCTACTCACAGGGGGCATGGCTACGAGCAGTACTTC. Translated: CASSPTHRGHGYEQYF. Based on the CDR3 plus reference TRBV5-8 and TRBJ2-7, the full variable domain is EAGVTQSPTHLIKTRGQQATLRCSPISGHTSVYWYQQALGLGLQFLLWYDEGEERNRGNFPPRFSGRQFPNYSSELNVNALELEDSALYLCASSPTHRGHGYEQYFGPGTRLTVT.

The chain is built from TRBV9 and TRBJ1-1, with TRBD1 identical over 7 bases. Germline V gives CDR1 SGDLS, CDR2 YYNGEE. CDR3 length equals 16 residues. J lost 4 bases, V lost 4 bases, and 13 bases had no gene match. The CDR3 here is CASSPRAPGQLTEAFF. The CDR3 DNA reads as TGTGCCAGCAGCCCGCGGGCGCCGGGACAGCTCACTGAAGCTTTCTTT. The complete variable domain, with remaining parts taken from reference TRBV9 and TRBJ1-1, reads DSGVTQTPKHLITATGQRVTLRCSPRSGDLSVYWYQQSLDQGLQFLIQYYNGEERAKGNILERFSAQQFPDLHSELNLSSLELGDSALYFCASSPRAPGQLTEAFFGQGTRLTVV.

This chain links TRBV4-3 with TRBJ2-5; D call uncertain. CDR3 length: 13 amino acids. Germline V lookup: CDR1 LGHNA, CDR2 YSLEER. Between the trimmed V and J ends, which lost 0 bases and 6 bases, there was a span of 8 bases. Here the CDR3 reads CASSQDFGKTQYF. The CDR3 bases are TGCGCCAGCAGCCAAGATTTTGGGAAGACCCAGTACTTC.

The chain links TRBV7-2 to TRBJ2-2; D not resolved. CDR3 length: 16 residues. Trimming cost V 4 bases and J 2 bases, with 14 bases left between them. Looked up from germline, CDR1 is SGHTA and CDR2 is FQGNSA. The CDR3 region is CASSSQGSINTGELFF. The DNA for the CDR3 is TGTGCCAGCAGCTCCCAAGGGTCTATTAACACCGGGGAGCTGTTTTTT.

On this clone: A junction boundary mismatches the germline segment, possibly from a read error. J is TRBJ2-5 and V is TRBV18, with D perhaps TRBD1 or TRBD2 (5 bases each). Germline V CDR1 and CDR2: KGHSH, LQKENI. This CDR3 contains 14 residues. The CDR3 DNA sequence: TGTGCCAGCTCCCCACAGCCCGGGGCAGAGACCCAGTACTTC. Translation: CASSPQPGAETQYF. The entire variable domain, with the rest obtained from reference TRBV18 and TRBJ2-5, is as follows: NAGVMQNPRHLVRRRGQEARLRCSPMKGHSHVYWYRQLPEEGLKFMVYLQKENIIDESGMPKERFSAEFPKEGPSILRIQQVVRGDSAAYFCASSPQPGAETQYFGPGTRLLVL.

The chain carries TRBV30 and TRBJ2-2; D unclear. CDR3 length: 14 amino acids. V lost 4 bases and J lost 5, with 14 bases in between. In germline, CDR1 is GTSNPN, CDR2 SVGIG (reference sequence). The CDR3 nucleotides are TGTGCCTGGATAACCGGTATAGGAACCGGGGAGCTGTTTTTT. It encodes CAWITGIGTGELFF.

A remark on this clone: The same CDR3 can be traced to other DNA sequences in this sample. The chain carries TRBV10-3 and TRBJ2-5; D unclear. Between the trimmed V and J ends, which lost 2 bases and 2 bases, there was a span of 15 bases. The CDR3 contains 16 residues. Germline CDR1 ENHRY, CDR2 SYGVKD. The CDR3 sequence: CAISEGVYERQETQYF. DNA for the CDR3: TGTGCCATCAGTGAGGGGGTCTACGAAAGGCAAGAGACCCAGTACTTC.

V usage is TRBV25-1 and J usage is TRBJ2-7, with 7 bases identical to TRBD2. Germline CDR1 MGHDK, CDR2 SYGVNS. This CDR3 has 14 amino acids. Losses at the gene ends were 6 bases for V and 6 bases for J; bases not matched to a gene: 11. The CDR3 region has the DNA TGTGCCAGCAGACCCCCGGGGAGGGAGGGCGAGCAGTACTTC. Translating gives CASRPPGREGEQYF.

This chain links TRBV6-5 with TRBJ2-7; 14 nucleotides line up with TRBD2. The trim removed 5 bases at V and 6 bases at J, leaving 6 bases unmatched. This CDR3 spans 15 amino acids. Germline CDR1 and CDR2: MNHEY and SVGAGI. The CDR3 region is CASSGAGTSGSEQYF. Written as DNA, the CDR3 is TGTGCCAGCAGTGGGGCCGGGACTAGCGGGAGCGAGCAGTACTTC.

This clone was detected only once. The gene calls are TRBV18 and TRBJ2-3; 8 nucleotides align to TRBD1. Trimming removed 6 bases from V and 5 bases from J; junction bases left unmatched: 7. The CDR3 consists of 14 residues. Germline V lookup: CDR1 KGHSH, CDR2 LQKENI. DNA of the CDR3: TGTGCCAGCTCGTCCGGGACAGGAAGAGATACGCAGTATTTT. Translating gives CASSSGTGRDTQYF.

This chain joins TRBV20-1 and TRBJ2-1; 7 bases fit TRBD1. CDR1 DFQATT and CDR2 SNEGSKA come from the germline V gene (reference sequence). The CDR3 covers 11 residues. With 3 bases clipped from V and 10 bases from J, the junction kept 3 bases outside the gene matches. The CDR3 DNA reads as TGCAGTGCTAGGGAGGACAGGGAGCAGTTCTTC. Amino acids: CSAREDREQFF.

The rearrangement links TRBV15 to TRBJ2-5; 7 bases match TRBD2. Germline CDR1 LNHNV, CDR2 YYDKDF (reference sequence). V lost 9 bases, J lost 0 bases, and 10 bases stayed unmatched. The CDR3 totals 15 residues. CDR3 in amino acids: CATEAGDGYQETQYF. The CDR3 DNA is TGTGCCACGGAGGCGGGGGACGGGTACCAAGAGACCCAGTACTTC.

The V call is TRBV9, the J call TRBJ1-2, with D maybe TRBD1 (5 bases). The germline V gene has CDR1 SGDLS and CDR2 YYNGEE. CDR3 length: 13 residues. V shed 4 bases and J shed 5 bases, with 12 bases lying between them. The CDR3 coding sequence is TGTGCCAGCAGCATCTGGGAGGGGTATGGCTACACCTTC. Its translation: CASSIWEGYGYTF.

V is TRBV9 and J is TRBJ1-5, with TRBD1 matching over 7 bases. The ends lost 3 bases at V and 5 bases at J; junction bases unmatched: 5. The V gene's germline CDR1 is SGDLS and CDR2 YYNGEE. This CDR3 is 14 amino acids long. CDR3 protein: CASSEGTAHQPQHF. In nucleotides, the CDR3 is TGTGCCAGCAGCGAGGGGACAGCCCATCAGCCCCAGCATTTT.

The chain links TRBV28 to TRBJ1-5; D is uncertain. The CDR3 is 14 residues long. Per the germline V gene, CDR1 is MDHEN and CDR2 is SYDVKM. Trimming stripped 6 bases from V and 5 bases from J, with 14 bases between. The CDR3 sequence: CASSSGRLDQPQHF. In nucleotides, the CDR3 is TGTGCCAGCAGCTCCGGACGGCTTGATCAGCCCCAGCATTTT.

The CDR3 sequence is CATFSSDRNTEAFF. For the CDR3, the DNA is TGTGCCACCTTTTCCTCGGACAGGAACACTGAAGCTTTCTTT. This chain joins TRBV15 and TRBJ1-1; D might be TRBD1 (6 bases). V lost 8 bases to trimming and J lost 1 base, with 14 bases between them. Germline assignment: CDR1 LNHNV and CDR2 YYDKDF (reference sequence). CDR3 length equals 14 residues.

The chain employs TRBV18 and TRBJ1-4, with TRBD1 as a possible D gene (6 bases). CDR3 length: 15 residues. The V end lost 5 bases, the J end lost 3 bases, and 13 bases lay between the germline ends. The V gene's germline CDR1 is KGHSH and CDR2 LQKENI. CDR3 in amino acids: CASSSTGTPNEKLFF. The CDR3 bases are TGTGCCAGCTCATCCACCGGGACACCTAATGAAAAACTGTTTTTT. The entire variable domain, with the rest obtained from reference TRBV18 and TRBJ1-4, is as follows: NAGVMQNPRHLVRRRGQEARLRCSPMKGHSHVYWYRQLPEEGLKFMVYLQKENIIDESGMPKERFSAEFPKEGPSILRIQQVVRGDSAAYFCASSSTGTPNEKLFFGSGTQLSVL.